This passage covers 19 T cell receptor beta chains from one sample sequenced in a study of T cells after yellow fever vaccination. MiXCR, run by TCRdb on the 5' RACE reads, gives a single entry per CDR3 protein. The sample holds about 330,000 distinct CDR3 sequences; roughly 7% are singletons and the top ten take 15% to 20%. This material consisted of PBMCs, taken about 41 days after the first yellow fever vaccination. Every receptor here comes from a young man who received the YFV17D yellow fever vaccine.

This rearrangement joins TRBV12-3 or TRBV12-4 to TRBJ2-7; D is perhaps TRBD1 or TRBD2 (6 bases each). The CDR3 has 13 amino acids. Trimming shortened V by 5 bases and J by 2 bases, and 10 bases separated the two germline ends. CDR3 in amino acids: CASSGGPAYEQYF. In nucleotides, the CDR3 is TGTGCCAGCAGTGGGGGGCCGGCCTACGAGCAGTACTTC.

This clonotype has only a few counts. The chain uses TRBV10-3 and TRBJ1-5; D not resolved. Germline-derived CDR1 and CDR2 are ENHRY and SYGVKD. The CDR3 is made up of 16 amino acids. V gave up 10 bases and J gave up 0 bases, with 19 bases separating them. The CDR3 reads CASPEGSHDSNQPQHF. In DNA, the CDR3 is TGTGCCAGCCCCGAGGGAAGTCATGATAGCAATCAGCCCCAGCATTTT.

The chain recombines TRBV4-1 with TRBJ1-6; weak D call: TRBD1 (6 bases). Germline values: CDR1 MGHRA, CDR2 YSYEKL. This CDR3 spans 14 amino acids. V shed 3 bases and J shed 6 bases, with 9 bases lying between them. The CDR3 is CASSQGTPNSPLHF. Here the CDR3 DNA reads TGCGCCAGCAGCCAGGGGACACCTAATTCACCCCTCCACTTT.

This clonotype appeared many times. The genes are TRBV10-3 and TRBJ2-7, with 9 bases aligning to TRBD2. The CDR3 has 14 amino acids. V lost 4 bases and J lost 6; bases outside the gene matches: 7. Germline CDR1 reads ENHRY; CDR2 reads SYGVKD. The chain's CDR3 is CAISGSGLAAEQYF. The CDR3 DNA follows: TGTGCCATCAGTGGTTCGGGACTAGCCGCCGAGCAGTACTTC.

This clonotype came up many times. Here the CDR3 DNA reads TGTGCCAGCAGCCGAGGACACAATGAGCAGTTCTTC. It is translated as CASSRGHNEQFF. This chain links TRBV7-2 with TRBJ2-1; D uncertain. In germline, CDR1 is SGHTA, CDR2 FQGNSA. Trimming took off 5 bases at V and 5 bases at J, with 7 bases between the two ends. The CDR3 has 12 amino acids.

The J gene is TRBJ2-5, the V gene TRBV5-1, with D unclear. V was cut by 0 bases and J by 3 bases, with 9 bases left in between. This CDR3 region has 14 residues. CDR1 SGHRS and CDR2 YFSETQ come from the germline V gene. As DNA, the CDR3 is TGCGCCAGCAGCTTGGGGTATACAGAAGAGACCCAGTACTTC. Its protein is CASSLGYTEETQYF.

This clonotype came up a few times. The genes are TRBV4-2 and TRBJ2-5, with no clear D. CDR1 and CDR2 (germline): LGHNA, YNFKEQ. The CDR3 has 16 residues. With 0 bases removed from V and 4 bases from J, the gap between germline ends came to 15 bases. DNA of the CDR3: TGTGCCAGCAGCCAAGATCCACAGCCCCACGGAGAGACCCAGTACTTC. Translating gives CASSQDPQPHGETQYF.

This chain uses TRBV20-1 with TRBJ1-2; D remains unclear. This CDR3 is built from 15 residues. Germline CDR1 DFQATT, CDR2 SNEGSKA (reference sequence). Trimming took 4 bases from V and 0 from J, leaving 15 bases between them. CDR3 nucleotides: TGCAGTGCTAAAAGTGGACCCGCGGCTAACTATGGCTACACCTTC. As protein: CSAKSGPAANYGYTF.

The table lists this clonotype with many counts. V and J are TRBV12-3 or TRBV12-4 and TRBJ2-5; D is unresolved. The CDR3 runs to 13 residues. Trimming pared 1 base from V and 7 bases from J, leaving 10 bases between. CDR3 in DNA: TGTGCCAGCAGTTTAGACGAAAGAGGGACCCAGTACTTC. Amino acid sequence: CASSLDERGTQYF.

This clonotype showed up just a few times. The V call is TRBV20-1, the J call TRBJ1-1; a possible D gene is TRBD1 (5 bases). From germline, CDR1 is DFQATT and CDR2 SNEGSKA (reference sequence). The CDR3 length is 13 residues. Trimming left V 2 bases short and J 7 bases short, with 14 bases between. Written as DNA, the CDR3 is TGCAGTGCTAGAATGGGCTCGACAGTTGAAGCTTTCTTT. It specifies CSARMGSTVEAFF.

This clonotype was seen at least ten times. This chain joins TRBV12-3 or TRBV12-4 and TRBJ2-1; D is unresolved. V shed 3 bases and J shed 4 bases, with 4 bases lying between them. The CDR3 has 12 amino acids. The DNA of the CDR3 is TGTGCCAGCAGTTTCAAGTACAATGAGCAGTTCTTC. Its translation: CASSFKYNEQFF.

The table lists this clonotype with many counts. V gene TRBV12-3 or TRBV12-4 combines with J gene TRBJ2-5; the match to TRBD1 covers 8 bases. Losses at the gene ends were 5 bases for V and 5 bases for J; bases not matched to a gene: 7. The CDR3 has 14 residues. The CDR3 coding sequence is TGTGCCAGCAGTGCAGGGGGCGCGTGGGAGACCCAGTACTTC. Protein: CASSAGGAWETQYF.

This clonotype showed up just a few times. The chain is built from TRBV12-3 or TRBV12-4 and TRBJ1-1; a possible D gene is TRBD1 (5 bases). Trimming shortened V by 6 bases and J by 4 bases, and 12 bases separated the two germline ends. The CDR3 runs 13 residues. CDR3 protein: CASRSQGGTEAFF. CDR3 in DNA: TGTGCCAGCAGGTCTCAGGGAGGCACTGAAGCTTTCTTT.

V is TRBV29-1 and J is TRBJ1-2; a weak D match, TRBD1 (5 bases). Trimming shortened V by 4 bases and J by 5 bases, and 14 bases separated the two germline ends. From germline, CDR1 is SQVTM and CDR2 ANQGSEA. The CDR3 length is 13 residues. This chain's CDR3 is CSVGQGISYGYTF. The CDR3 coding sequence is TGCAGCGTTGGTCAGGGCATCTCTTATGGCTACACCTTC.

This clonotype was counted a few times. This chain uses TRBV7-2 with TRBJ1-5, with 10 nucleotides matching TRBD1. Germline V gene lookup returns CDR1 SGHTA and CDR2 FQGNSA. The CDR3 runs to 12 residues. V gave up 4 bases and J gave up 9 bases; unmatched junction bases: 0. The CDR3 protein is CASSWDRGPQHF. CDR3 bases: TGTGCCAGCAGCTGGGACAGGGGGCCCCAGCATTTT.

This clonotype was counted a few times. The V gene is TRBV5-1, the J gene TRBJ2-2; 8 bases line up with TRBD1. The germline gives CDR1 SGHRS, CDR2 YFSETQ. The J segment lost 4 bases and the V segment lost 4 bases, leaving 9 bases of the junction unmatched. The CDR3 spans 16 residues. CDR3 amino acids: CASSRRQGWSTGELFF. The CDR3 region has the DNA TGCGCCAGCAGCCGTCGACAGGGGTGGTCCACCGGGGAGCTGTTTTTT.

This clonotype appeared a few times. The chain is built from TRBV5-6 and TRBJ2-3; 11 bases line up with TRBD2. The CDR3 contains 16 residues. The V gene's germline CDR1 is SGHDT and CDR2 YYEEEE. J was trimmed by 0 bases and V by 1 base; bases with no gene match: 1. CDR3 sequence reads: CASSLPSGGSTDTQYF. CDR3 nucleotides: TGTGCCAGCAGCTTGCCTAGCGGGGGGAGCACAGATACGCAGTATTTT.

Many counts were recorded for this clonotype. The V call is TRBV28, the J call TRBJ2-1; 10 bases are shared with TRBD2. The germline CDR1 and CDR2 sequences are MDHEN and SYDVKM. This CDR3 has 14 residues. Unmatched junction bases numbered 0, after V lost 3 bases and J lost 4 bases. In DNA, the CDR3 is TGTGCCAGCAGTTTGACTAGCGGGTACAATGAGCAGTTCTTC. This gives the protein CASSLTSGYNEQFF.

The chain combines TRBV3-1 with TRBJ2-7, with TRBD2 matching 12 bases. Germline V gene sequence: CDR1 LGHDT, CDR2 YNNKEL (reference sequence). The ends lost 4 bases at V and 4 bases at J; junction bases unmatched: 11. This CDR3 is built from 17 residues. The DNA of the CDR3 is TGTGCCAGCAGCCCAGAGGGTTTTGGACTAGCGGGATACGAGCAGTACTTC. Protein sequence: CASSPEGFGLAGYEQYF.